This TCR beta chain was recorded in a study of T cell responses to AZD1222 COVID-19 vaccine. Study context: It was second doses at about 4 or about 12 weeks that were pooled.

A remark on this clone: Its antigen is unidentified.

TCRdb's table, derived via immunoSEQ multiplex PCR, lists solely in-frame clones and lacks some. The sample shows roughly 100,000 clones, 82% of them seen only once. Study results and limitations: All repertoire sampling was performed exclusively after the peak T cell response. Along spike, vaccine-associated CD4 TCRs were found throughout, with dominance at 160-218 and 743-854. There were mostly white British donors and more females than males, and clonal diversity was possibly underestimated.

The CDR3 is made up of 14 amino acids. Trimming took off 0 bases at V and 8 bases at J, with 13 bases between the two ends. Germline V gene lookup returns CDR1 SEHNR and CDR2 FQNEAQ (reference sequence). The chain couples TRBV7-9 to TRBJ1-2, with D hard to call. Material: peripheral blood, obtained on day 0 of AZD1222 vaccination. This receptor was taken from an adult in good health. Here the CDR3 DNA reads TGTGCCAGCAGCTTAGCGCGGCCGACGGGGGGCTACACCTTC. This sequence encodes CASSLARPTGGYTF.